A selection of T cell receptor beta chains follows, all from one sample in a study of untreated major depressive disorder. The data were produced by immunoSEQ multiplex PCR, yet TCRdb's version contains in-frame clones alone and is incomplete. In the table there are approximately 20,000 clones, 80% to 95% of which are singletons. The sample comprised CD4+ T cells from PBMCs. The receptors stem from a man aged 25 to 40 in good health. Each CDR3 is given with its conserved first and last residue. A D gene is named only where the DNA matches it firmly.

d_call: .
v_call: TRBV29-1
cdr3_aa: CSVEGRLNTEAFF

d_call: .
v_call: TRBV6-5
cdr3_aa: CASSYSPTGAQETQYF

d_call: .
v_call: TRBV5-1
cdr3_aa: CASSSRAGNEQFF

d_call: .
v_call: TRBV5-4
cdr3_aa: CASSPGRANSGNTIYF

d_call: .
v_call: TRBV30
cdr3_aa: CAWSGSLGETQYF

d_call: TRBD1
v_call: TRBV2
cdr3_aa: CASRRGGVGEAFF

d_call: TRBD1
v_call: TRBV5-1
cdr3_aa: CASSLGTGQEQYF

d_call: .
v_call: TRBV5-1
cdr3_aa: CASTPLTDYNYGYTF

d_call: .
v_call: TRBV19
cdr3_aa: CASSLLRTGELFF

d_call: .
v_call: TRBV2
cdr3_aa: CASRTGTVSGNTIYF

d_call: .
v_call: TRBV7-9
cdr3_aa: CASSPLTARNGYTF

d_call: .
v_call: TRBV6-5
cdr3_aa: CASSRSVISPYEQYF

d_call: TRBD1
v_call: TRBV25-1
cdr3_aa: CASSEFGTGGPSYGYTF